Listed below are T cell receptor beta chains from one sample, sequenced in a study of CD8+CD57+ T cells in acquired aplastic anemia. MiXCR, run by TCRdb on the reads, gives a single entry per CDR3 protein. The sample contains more than 250,000 distinct CDR3 sequences, roughly 80% of which appear only once. Specimen: sorted CD4+, CD8+, or CD8+CD57+ T cells (not recorded which) from PBMCs. The receptors come from a human donor with aplastic anemia. CDR3s include the opening cysteine and the closing phenylalanine or tryptophan. The D gene is left open where the match is weak. Expanded clones are given a class, and other clones once, few, many or no size at all.

V gene	D gene	J gene	clone size	CDR3 protein	CDR3 DNA
TRBV7-8	-	TRBJ1-1	-	CASSLAGWGDREAFF	TGTGCCAGCAGCTTAGCGGGGTGGGGCGATCGGGAAGCTTTCTTT
TRBV7-8	TRBD2	TRBJ2-1	-	CASSDGGTGGQFF	TGTGCCAGCAGTGACGGGGGGACCGGTGGGCAGTTCTTC
TRBV11-3	TRBD1	TRBJ2-7	-	CASSLDLKGTALSYEQYF	TGTGCCAGCAGCTTAGATCTAAAAGGGACAGCCCTTTCCTACGAGCAGTACTTC
TRBV7-8	TRBD1	TRBJ1-2	-	CASSFKGGATDGYTF	TGTGCCAGCAGCTTTAAAGGGGGCGCGACAGATGGCTACACCTTC
TRBV5-6	TRBD2	TRBJ2-1	once	CASSYAGVHEQFF	TGTGCCAGCAGCTATGCGGGGGTCCATGAGCAGTTCTTC
TRBV29-1	TRBD1	TRBJ2-1	-	CSVVGQGGYEQFF	TGCAGCGTCGTTGGACAGGGTGGGTACGAGCAGTTCTTC
TRBV5-1	-	TRBJ2-3	-	CASSLGPLTWYF	TGCGCCAGCAGCTTGGGACCCCTCACGTGGTATTTT
TRBV7-9	TRBD2	TRBJ2-3	-	CASSFGGSGGNDF	TGTGCCAGCAGCTTCGGGGGCAGCGGGGGGAACGATTTT
TRBV2	-	TRBJ1-1	once	CTTSRGGGANTEAFF	TGTACCACCAGTAGGGGGGGGGGGGCGAACACTGAAGCTTTCTTT
TRBV7-6	-	TRBJ2-3	-	CASSLAPHNEQLFF	TGTGCCAGCAGCTTAGCCCCACACAATGAGCAGTTGTTTTTT
TRBV9	-	TRBJ1-2	-	CASSPLIRLDYGYTF	TGTGCCAGCAGCCCTCTCATTCGCTTAGACTATGGCTACACCTTC
TRBV3-1	-	TRBJ2-1	-	CASSTSRGGEDEQFF	TGTGCCAGTAGCACATCTCGCGGAGGCGAGGATGAGCAGTTCTTC
TRBV29-1	-	TRBJ1-1	-	CSVGGGEGTEAFF	TGCAGCGTAGGAGGTGGGGAGGGGACTGAAGCTTTCTTT
TRBV6-4	-	TRBJ2-7	-	CASRQGYEQYF	TGTGCCAGCAGGCAGGGCTACGAGCAGTACTTC
TRBV7-8	-	TRBJ2-7	-	CASSLEGGADAQSYEQYF	TGTGCCAGCAGCTTAGAGGGAGGCGCCGATGCCCAGTCCTACGAGCAGTACTTC
TRBV2	TRBD2	TRBJ2-7	few	CASSLNSGGAYEQYF	TGTGCCAGCAGTTTAAATAGCGGGGGGGCCTACGAGCAGTACTTC
TRBV7-9	-	TRBJ2-3	once	CASSFQRRGGGDTQYF	TGTGCCAGCAGCTTTCAAAGAAGGGGGGGCGGCGATACGCAGTATTTT
TRBV5-4	-	TRBJ2-7	-	CASRQASNEQYF	TGTGCCAGCAGACAGGCTAGCAACGAGCAGTACTTC
TRBV2	TRBD1	TRBJ2-7	-	CASSPLSGTGGRKYF	TGTGCCAGCAGCCCCCTTTCCGGGACAGGGGGCCGAAAGTACTTC
TRBV3-1	-	TRBJ1-2	-	CASSQGYQRSGYTF	TGTGCCAGCAGCCAAGGATACCAAAGGAGCGGCTACACCTTC
TRBV9	-	TRBJ2-3	-	CASGVGDTEGEYF	TGTGCCAGCGGGGTAGGAGACACAGAGGGGGAGTATTTT
TRBV5-1	TRBD1	TRBJ1-1	-	CASISRTGNTEAFF	TGTGCCAGCATCTCACGGACAGGGAATACTGAAGCTTTCTTT
TRBV12-3/TRBV12-4	-	TRBJ1-6	few	CASSSPLHF	TGTGCCAGCAGTTCACCCCTCCACTTT